This entry features one T cell receptor (beta chain) sequence. Its specificity is unknown. The source of the sample is a study of OX40 agonist ivuxolimab in advanced cancers. In the study overall: Patients undergoing dose escalation presented with hepatocellular carcinoma, melanoma, renal cell or head and neck cancer. Study-wide results and limits: Some nonresponders also had low normalized T-cell clonal expansion. Expanded peripheral T cell antigen specificity was not determined.

CDR1 GTSNPN and CDR2 SVGIG come from the germline V gene (reference sequence). V was clipped by 1 base and J by 5 bases, with 15 bases between them. CDR3 size: 15 residues. No patient had autoimmune disease or received systemic immunosuppression. Assay used: immunoSEQ multiplex PCR; TCRdb lists only in-frame clones, some missing. The data contain tens of thousands of clones, 75% to 90% of them seen just once; the ten biggest clones take up about 15%. This receptor was identified in an adult with an advanced solid tumor such as melanoma, head and neck, liver or kidney cancer. The chain carries TRBV30 and TRBJ2-1; D possibly corresponds to TRBD1 (5 bases). The input for sequencing was CD4+ or CD8+ T cells sorted from blood, taken in a trial of the OX40 agonist ivuxolimab. The CDR3 is CAWSGGQGVHNEQFF. The DNA for the CDR3 is TGTGCCTGGAGTGGGGGCCAGGGTGTACACAATGAGCAGTTCTTC.